Below, 8 T cell receptor beta chains from the same sample are listed, as sequenced in a study of control samples from healthy donors and cancer patients. The table came from immunoSEQ multiplex PCR; TCRdb's copy has only in-frame clones and leaves some out. Of some 110,000 clones listed, over 85% are singletons. Specimen: blood. All receptors derive from a man aged 25-45 years in good health.

This clone occurred once. Other DNA sequences within the sample encode an identical CDR3. The chain combines TRBV7-9 with TRBJ2-5; no clear D. CDR1 and CDR2 (germline): SEHNR, FQNEAQ (reference sequence). The CDR3 loop spans 12 amino acids. V lost 5 bases to trimming and J lost 2 bases, with 6 bases between them. The CDR3 loop is CASSRQQETQYF. The CDR3, as DNA: TGTGCCAGCAGCAGGCAGCAAGAGACCCAGTACTTC.

The chain employs TRBV4-2 and TRBJ2-5; TRBD2 aligns across 12 bases. The CDR3 has 15 amino acids. Germline V gives CDR1 LGHNA, CDR2 YNFKEQ. J gave up 4 bases and V 4 bases, and 4 bases lay outside the gene matches. CDR3 sequence: CASSPRTSGAETQYF. CDR3 DNA sequence: TGTGCCAGCAGCCCAAGGACTAGCGGGGCAGAGACCCAGTACTTC.

The chain couples TRBV19 to TRBJ1-5; D not resolved. The germline CDR1 and CDR2 sequences are LNHDA and SQIVND (reference sequence). Trimming pared 7 bases from V and 2 bases from J, leaving 12 bases between. The CDR3 spans 14 residues. This chain's CDR3 is CASNMGQGNQPQHF. CDR3 nucleotides: TGTGCCAGTAATATGGGCCAGGGCAATCAGCCCCAGCATTTT. The complete variable domain, with remaining parts taken from reference TRBV19 and TRBJ1-5, reads DGGITQSPKYLFRKEGQNVTLSCEQNLNHDAMYWYRQDPGQGLRLIYYSQIVNDFQKGDIAEGYSVSREKKESFPLTVTSAQKNPTAFYLCASNMGQGNQPQHFGDGTRLSIL.

As concerns this clone: This same CDR3 is encoded by further DNA sequences in the sample. V and J are TRBV5-4 and TRBJ1-1; 10 bases are a match to TRBD1. This CDR3 comprises 14 residues. Per germline, CDR1 SGHNT and CDR2 YYREEE (reference sequence). V lost 4 bases, J lost 1 base, and 1 base stayed unmatched. DNA for the CDR3: TGTGCCAGCAGCCGGGACAGGGGGAACACTGAAGCTTTCTTT. Its protein is CASSRDRGNTEAFF.

The gene calls are TRBV5-4 and TRBJ2-1; 10 bases map to TRBD2. Unmatched junction bases numbered 8, after V lost 5 bases and J lost 9 bases. CDR3 length: 14 amino acids. Germline-derived CDR1 and CDR2 are SGHNT and YYREEE (reference sequence). The chain's CDR3 is CASRVSGGAAEQFF. Written as DNA, the CDR3 is TGTGCCAGCAGAGTAAGCGGGGGGGCGGCTGAGCAGTTCTTC. The entire variable domain, with the rest obtained from reference TRBV5-4 and TRBJ2-1, is as follows: ETGVTQSPTHLIKTRGQQVTLRCSSQSGHNTVSWYQQALGQGPQFIFQYYREEENGRGNFPPRFSGLQFPNYSSELNVNALELDDSALYLCASRVSGGAAEQFFGPGTRLTVL.

This rearrangement joins TRBV30 to TRBJ1-1; TRBD1 matches 9 bases. The V gene end was trimmed by 3 bases and the J gene end by 7 bases; junction bases not matched to a gene: 9. Germline V gives CDR1 GTSNPN, CDR2 SVGIG (reference sequence). The CDR3 is made up of 14 amino acids. CDR3 DNA sequence: TGTGCCTGGAGCCCAGGACAGGGGTTCGTTGAAGCTTTCTTT. Its protein product is CAWSPGQGFVEAFF.

The V call is TRBV19, the J call TRBJ1-1; no firm D call. Germline-derived CDR1 and CDR2 are LNHDA and SQIVND (reference sequence). This CDR3 has 13 residues. Trimming shortened V by 4 bases and J by 6 bases, and 12 bases separated the two germline ends. The CDR3 DNA follows: TGTGCCAGTAGTACCACCCTCGGTGCTGAAGCTTTCTTT. Protein sequence: CASSTTLGAEAFF.

This chain joins TRBV18 and TRBJ1-2; 10 nucleotides align to TRBD1. The CDR3 length is 15 residues. V shed 3 bases and J 4 bases; nucleotides not matched to a gene: 5. Germline CDR1 and CDR2: KGHSH and LQKENI. The CDR3 DNA is TGTGCCAGCTCACCCTCCGGGACAGGGGTCTATGGCTACACCTTC. Residues: CASSPSGTGVYGYTF.